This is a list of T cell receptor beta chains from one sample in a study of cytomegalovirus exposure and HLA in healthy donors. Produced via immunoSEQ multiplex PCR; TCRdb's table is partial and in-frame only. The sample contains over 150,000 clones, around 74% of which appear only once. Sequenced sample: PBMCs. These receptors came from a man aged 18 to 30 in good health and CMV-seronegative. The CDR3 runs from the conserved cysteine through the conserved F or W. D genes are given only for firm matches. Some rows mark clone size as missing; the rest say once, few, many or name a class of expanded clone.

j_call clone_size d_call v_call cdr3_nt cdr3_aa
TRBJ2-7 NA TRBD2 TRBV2 TGTGCCAGCAGGGACCGAGTAGCGGGGGCCTACGAGCAGTACTTC CASRDRVAGAYEQYF
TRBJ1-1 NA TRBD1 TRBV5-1 TGCGCCAGCAGCTTAGACAGGGACACTGAAGCTTTCTTT CASSLDRDTEAFF
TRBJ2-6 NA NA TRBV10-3 TGTGCCATCAATAACAAGGGGGAGAATGGAGCAGGGGCCAACGTCCTGACTTTC CAINNKGENGAGANVLTF
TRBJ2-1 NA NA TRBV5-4 TGTGCCACCGGGGAGTCGCTCTCCTACAATGAGCAGTTCTTC CATGESLSYNEQFF
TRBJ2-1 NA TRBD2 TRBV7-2 TGTGCCAGCAGCCTTGCTAGCGGGGCTAACAATGAGCAGTTCTTC CASSLASGANNEQFF
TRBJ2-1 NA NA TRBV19 TGTGCCAGTAAAGAAGACGGGACAATCAATGAGCAGTTCTTC CASKEDGTINEQFF
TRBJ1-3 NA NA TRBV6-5 TGTGCCAGCAGTTACTCAGGGGGCTCTGGAAACACCATATATTTT CASSYSGGSGNTIYF
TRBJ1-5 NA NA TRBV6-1 TGTGCCAGCAGTGAAGAGGGGGTCGGGCAGCCCCAGCATTTT CASSEEGVGQPQHF
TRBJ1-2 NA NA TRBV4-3 TGCGCCAGCAGCCAAAGTATAAGGGGTCAATATGGCTACACCTTC CASSQSIRGQYGYTF
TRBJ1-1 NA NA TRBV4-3 TGCGCCAGCAGCCTTCTACCAGGGTCTGAAGCTTTCTTT CASSLLPGSEAFF
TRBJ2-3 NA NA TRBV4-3 TGCGCCAGCAGCCCAACTTCCGGGGTCGAAGATACGCAGTATTTT CASSPTSGVEDTQYF
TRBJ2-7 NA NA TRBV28 TGTGCCAGCAGTTTGGGGGGTGACGAGCAGTACTTC CASSLGGDEQYF
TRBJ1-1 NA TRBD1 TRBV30 TGTGCCTGGAGTGTTACAGGGGCAGGTGGAGCTTTCTTT CAWSVTGAGGAFF
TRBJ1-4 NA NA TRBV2 TGTGCCACCAGCCGAGGTACCCATGAAAAACTGTTTTTT CATSRGTHEKLFF
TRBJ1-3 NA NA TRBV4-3 TGCGCCAGCAGCTTAGGACGAGACAGGTCTGGAAACACCATATATTTT CASSLGRDRSGNTIYF
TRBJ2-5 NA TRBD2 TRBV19 TGTGCCAGTAGCTGGGGACTAGCGGGGCAAGAGACCCAGTACTTC CASSWGLAGQETQYF
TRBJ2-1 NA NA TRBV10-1 TGCGCCAGCAGCTTCCAAGGGGGTAATGAGCAGTTCTTC CASSFQGGNEQFF
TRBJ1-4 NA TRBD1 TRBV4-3 TGCGCCAGCAGCCAAGATTCTATCAGGGGGTATGGTGAAAAACTGTTTTTT CASSQDSIRGYGEKLFF
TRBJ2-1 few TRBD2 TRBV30 TGTGCCTGGAGTCCCACTAGCGGGAGCGGGTTCTTC CAWSPTSGSGFF
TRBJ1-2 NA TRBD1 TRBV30 TGTGCCTGCGGACAGGGTGGCTACACCTTC CACGQGGYTF
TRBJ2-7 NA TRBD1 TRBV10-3 TGTGCCATCAGTGGGGGGACAGGGAGGTACGAGCAGTACTTC CAISGGTGRYEQYF
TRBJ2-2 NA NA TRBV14 TGTGCCAGCAGCCCCCCGGGGGGGGAGCTGTTTTTT CASSPPGGELFF
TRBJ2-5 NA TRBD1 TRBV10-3 TGTGCCATCAGTGACTCGCGGGACAGGCTCAACTTC CAISDSRDRLNF
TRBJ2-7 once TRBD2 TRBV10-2 TGCGCCAGCAGTGGGAGTGGACGGGCGGGAGGTTTCTACGAGCAGTACTTC CASSGSGRAGGFYEQYF
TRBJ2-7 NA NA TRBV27 TGTGCCAGCGGGGGACAACCGGGATCTCCTGCCTCCTACGAGCAGTACTTC CASGGQPGSPASYEQYF
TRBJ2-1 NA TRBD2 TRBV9 TGTGCCAGCAGCGTGGGGTTAGCGGGGGCCTACAATGAGCAGTTCTTC CASSVGLAGAYNEQFF
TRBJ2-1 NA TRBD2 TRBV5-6 TGTGCCAGCAGCTTGGCGCTTAGCGGGAGGGCTGAGCAGTTCTTC CASSLALSGRAEQFF
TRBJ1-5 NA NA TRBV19 TGTGCCATCCAGCCCAGGATAGGACTAAGCAATCAGCCCCAGCATTTT CAIQPRIGLSNQPQHF
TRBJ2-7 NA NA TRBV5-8 TGTGCCAGCAGCGCTGGGACTTTTTACGAGCAGTACTTC CASSAGTFYEQYF
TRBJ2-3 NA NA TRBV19 TGTGCCAGTAGTATGGCCGATACGCAGTATTTT CASSMADTQYF
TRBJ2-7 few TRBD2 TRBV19 TGTGCCAGTAGTATTTCCCTAGCGGGAGGAGGTGAGCAGTACTTC CASSISLAGGGEQYF
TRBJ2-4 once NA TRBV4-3 TGCGCCAGCAGCCCCCGGGTTGATCTAGCCAAAAACATTCAGTACTTC CASSPRVDLAKNIQYF
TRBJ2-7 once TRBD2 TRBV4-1 TGCGCCAGCAGCGTGGGACTAGCGGGTTCCTACGAGCAGTACTTC CASSVGLAGSYEQYF
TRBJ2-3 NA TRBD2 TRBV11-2 TGTGCCAGCAGCTCACCCCTCCTAGCGGGCAGCACAGATACGCAGTATTTT CASSSPLLAGSTDTQYF
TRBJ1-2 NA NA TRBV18 TGTGCCAGCTCTGAGGGACATAACTATGGCTACACCTTC CASSEGHNYGYTF
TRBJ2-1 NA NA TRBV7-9 TGTGCCAGCAGCACCCGGGACTTCTATGAGCAGTTCTTC CASSTRDFYEQFF
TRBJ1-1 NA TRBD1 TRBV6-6 TGTGCCAGCAGACCGGGACAGGGGGCGGGTAACACTGAAGCTTTCTTT CASRPGQGAGNTEAFF
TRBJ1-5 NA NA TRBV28 TGTGCCTCCCGGCCCGGGGGACCCCATCAGCCCCAGCATTTT CASRPGGPHQPQHF
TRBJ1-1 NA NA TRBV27 TGTGCCAGCAGTGTAACCGGAGGGAGCACTGAAGCTTTCTTT CASSVTGGSTEAFF
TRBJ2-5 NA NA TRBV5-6 TGTGCCAGCAGCTTGGGGGACCGCGGGGCCCAGTACTTC CASSLGDRGAQYF
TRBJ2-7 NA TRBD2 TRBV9 TGTGCCAGCAGCGTAGGCGGGGGAACTTACGAGCAGTACTTC CASSVGGGTYEQYF
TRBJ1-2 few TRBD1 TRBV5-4 TGTGCCAGCAGCCCGAGACAGGGTGAAGGCTACACCTTC CASSPRQGEGYTF
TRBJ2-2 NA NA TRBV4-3 TGCGCCAGCAGCCAAGACAGGGGCCGGGGCACCGGGGAGCTGTTTTTT CASSQDRGRGTGELFF
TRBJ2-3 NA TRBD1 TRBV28 TGTGCCAGCAGTTCCCTTAAGGACAGGGGTTTAGCAGATACGCAGTATTTT CASSSLKDRGLADTQYF
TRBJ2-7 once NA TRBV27 TGTGCCAGCAGTTTACGGTTCTTTTCCGGGACTGGGACCTACGAGCAGTACTTC CASSLRFFSGTGTYEQYF
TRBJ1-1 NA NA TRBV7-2 TGTGCCAGCAGCTATCAACAGGGGAACACTGAAGCTTTCTTT CASSYQQGNTEAFF
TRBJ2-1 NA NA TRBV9 TGTGCCAGCAGCGTAGCTCGGGGCGGGATCCGGTCCAATGAGCAGTTCTTC CASSVARGGIRSNEQFF
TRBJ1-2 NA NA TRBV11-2 TGTGCCAGCAGCTTAGATCTAGGTATTCAGCATGGCTACACCTTC CASSLDLGIQHGYTF
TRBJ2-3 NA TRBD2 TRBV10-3 TGTGCCATCAGTGCCTTTAGCGGGATAGGCGCAGATACGCAGTATTTT CAISAFSGIGADTQYF
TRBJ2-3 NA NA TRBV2 TGTGCCAGCAGTGACTCAGTTCCTAGCACAGATACGCAGTATTTT CASSDSVPSTDTQYF
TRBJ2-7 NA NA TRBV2 TGTGCCAGCAGTGAAGACAGGCTAATCCACGAGCAGTACTTC CASSEDRLIHEQYF